This T cell receptor beta chain was sequenced for a study of blood T cell repertoires in COVID-19. Across the study: Samples came from the United States, Italy and Spain, spanning acute and convalescent COVID-19. Sources were T cells, B-cell-depleted T cells, or PBMCs; the material itself was cDNA or gDNA.

Per the authors' pipeline: Quantification of nucleated cells was approximated via reference gene primer amplification. Clones were read by immunoSEQ multiplex PCR, and TCRdb kept only the in-frame ones, dropping some. The DNA was the basis for D and trimming; V, J and clone size are from that table. The top ten hold about a sixth of the sample, which has over 200,000 clones, around 84% seen once. This CDR3 spans 13 amino acids. The V and J ends lost 4 bases and 5 bases respectively, with 12 bases between them. Germline values: CDR1 SGHRS, CDR2 YFSETQ. This clone has only one observation. Sequences were obtained from peripheral blood. V usage is TRBV5-1 and J usage is TRBJ1-2; D uncertain. The receptor's source is an elderly woman with active or convalescent COVID-19. The CDR3: CASSVESGYGYTF. DNA of the CDR3: TGCGCCAGCAGCGTAGAGTCGGGGTATGGCTACACCTTC.